The clone carrying this TCR beta chain occurred a few times. What it binds is unknown. Deletions cut 6 bases from V and 9 bases from J, with 15 bases between. The CDR3 runs 13 residues. Germline assignment: CDR1 SNHLY and CDR2 FYNNEI. This entry belongs to a study of beta chain features in type 1 diabetes. Expressed TCRB transcripts were sequenced because the entire RNA isolate underwent reverse transcription. Here immunoSEQ multiplex PCR was the method, and the copy in TCRdb shows in-frame clones only, minus some. The data show around 46,000 clones, just under 45% seen once. Overall study findings and caveats: Across all four CD4+ subsets, people with type 1 diabetes showed modestly shorter TCRB CDR3s. PCR may have favored shorter templates equally in patients and controls.

Sequences were obtained from stem cell memory CD4+ T cells from blood. This rearrangement joins TRBV2 to TRBJ2-1; maybe TRBD2 (5 bases). This TCR came from a man aged 25 to 40 with type 1 diabetes. The CDR3 sequence is CASRRNLGSEQFF. DNA for the CDR3: TGTGCCAGCAGAAGGAATTTGGGGAGTGAGCAGTTCTTC.